The next 26 T cell receptor beta chains were all read from a single sample in a study of blood T cells in healthy people across ages. The use of a sample-barcoded 5' primer and a J-beta primer mix characterized a second PCR of about 7 to 12 cycles. TCRdb called the 5' RACE reads again in MiXCR, with one record for every CDR3 protein. This table has roughly 860,000 distinct CDR3 sequences, less than 80% appearing once. Sample: blood. Receptors were obtained from a young man in good health.

This clonotype was found a few times. The V and J genes are TRBV7-9 and TRBJ1-2; D gene unclear. CDR1 and CDR2 (germline): SEHNR, FQNEAQ (reference sequence). This CDR3 has 15 amino acids. Trimming cost V 1 base and J 3 bases, with 12 bases left between them. The CDR3 loop is CASSLGAVRDYGYTF. In DNA, the CDR3 is TGTGCCAGCAGCTTAGGAGCGGTACGCGACTATGGCTACACCTTC.

The chain combines TRBV25-1 with TRBJ2-4; D perhaps matches TRBD2 (5 bases). V dropped 3 bases and J dropped 13 bases, with 10 bases sitting between them. This CDR3 is built from 11 residues. The germline CDR1 and CDR2 sequences are MGHDK and SYGVNS. CDR3 amino acids: CASSDQLEQYF. DNA for the CDR3: TGTGCCAGCAGTGACCAACTAGAGCAGTACTTC.

This clonotype came up a few times. The chain recombines TRBV25-1 with TRBJ1-1, with D unclear. The V and J ends lost 8 bases and 4 bases respectively, with 8 bases between them. The CDR3 is made up of 11 amino acids. Germline V gene lookup returns CDR1 MGHDK and CDR2 SYGVNS. CDR3 sequence (DNA): TGTGCCAGCGGCCTTGGCACTGAAGCTTTCTTT. Amino acids: CASGLGTEAFF.

This clonotype was seen many times. The chain combines TRBV9 with TRBJ2-1, with 7 bases that match TRBD1. CDR1 is SGDLS, CDR2 YYNGEE, per germline. V lost 4 bases and J lost 1; bases outside the gene matches: 5. The CDR3 has 15 residues. CDR3 residues: CASSRGQASYNEQFF. The CDR3 coding sequence is TGTGCCAGCAGCCGCGGACAGGCATCCTACAATGAGCAGTTCTTC.

This chain links TRBV6-5 with TRBJ2-7; 9 nucleotides line up with TRBD1. The germline V gene encodes CDR1 MNHEY and CDR2 SVGAGI. The CDR3 has 15 residues. V dropped 6 bases and J dropped 3; count of bases not matched to a gene: 9. CDR3 coding DNA: TGTGCCAGCAGGGCCCCGGGACAGGGTTTCTACGAGCAGTACTTC. It yields the protein CASRAPGQGFYEQYF.

As to this clonotype: Lacking the conserved final phenylalanine or tryptophan, this CDR3 likely reflects a read error. The DNA is left out, because the CDR3 cannot be placed on it with certainty; the CDR3 is given as TCRdb lists it. The CDR3 spells CASSPGGGNY. The chain couples TRBV27 to TRBJ2-3; TRBD1 was called by the table and not checked on the DNA. The germline gives CDR1 MNHEY, CDR2 SMNVEV (reference sequence). A total of 10 residues make up the CDR3, ends included.

The chain combines TRBV7-9 with TRBJ1-6, with 8 nucleotides matching TRBD1. Unmatched junction bases numbered 5, after V lost 0 bases and J lost 10 bases. The CDR3 covers 15 residues. Germline V gene lookup returns CDR1 SEHNR and CDR2 FQNEAQ (reference sequence). CDR3 residues: CASSLAEDRVSPLHF. In nucleotides, the CDR3 is TGTGCCAGCAGCTTAGCGGAGGACAGGGTATCACCCCTCCACTTT.

The V gene is TRBV20-1, the J gene TRBJ2-7; TRBD2 matches at 11 bases. The CDR3 is 13 amino acids. Germline V gene sequence: CDR1 DFQATT, CDR2 SNEGSKA (reference sequence). Trimming cost V 4 bases and J 3 bases; bases outside gene matches: 2. DNA of the CDR3: TGCAGTGCTATGACTAGCGGGGACTACGAGCAGTACTTC. Translation: CSAMTSGDYEQYF.

V gene TRBV9 combines with J gene TRBJ2-3, with 7 bases that match TRBD1. V lost 2 bases, J lost 9 bases, and 6 bases stayed unmatched. Germline V lookup: CDR1 SGDLS, CDR2 YYNGEE. The CDR3 is made up of 13 amino acids. CDR3: CASSVTGRQTQYF. The CDR3 DNA reads as TGTGCCAGCAGCGTGACAGGGAGACAGACGCAGTATTTT.

This clonotype was detected only once. The J gene is TRBJ2-4, the V gene TRBV19, with 7 bases that match TRBD2. The J call may be wrong; the DNA end is better matched by TRBJ2-7. Germline CDR1 reads LNHDA; CDR2 reads SQIVND (reference sequence). The CDR3 has 14 residues. CDR3 in amino acids: CASSIGAGSYEQYF. The CDR3 nucleotides are TGTGCCAGTAGTATAGGAGCGGGGAGCTACGAGCAGTACTTC.

This clonotype was counted only a few times. V is TRBV6-2 or TRBV6-3 and J is TRBJ2-3, with D maybe TRBD1 (5 bases). Between the trimmed V and J ends, which lost 4 bases and 0 bases, there was a span of 11 bases. The CDR3 covers 15 residues. Germline V gene lookup returns CDR1 MNHEY and CDR2 SVGEGT. The CDR3 reads CASSSMTASTDTQYF. DNA of the CDR3: TGTGCCAGCAGTTCCATGACAGCTAGCACAGATACGCAGTATTTT.

The chain employs TRBV5-5 and TRBJ1-4, with 7 bases identical to TRBD1. J gave up 7 bases and V 2 bases, and 11 bases lay outside the gene matches. Per the germline V gene, CDR1 is SGHKS and CDR2 is YYEKEE (reference sequence). The CDR3 spans 16 residues. CDR3 nucleotides: TGTGCCAGCAGCTTTGCCCCACAGGGGTCAAGTGAAAAACTGTTTTTT. The encoded protein is CASSFAPQGSSEKLFF.

This sequence joins TRBV24-1 and TRBJ2-1, with a weak D call TRBD1 (6 bases). Per germline, CDR1 KGHDR and CDR2 SFDVKD. The CDR3 has 13 residues. The ends were cut back, 5 bases at V and 8 bases at J, with 12 bases in the middle. The CDR3 region has the DNA TGTGCCACCAGTGGTCTACAGGGTCATGAGCAGTTCTTC. This sequence encodes CATSGLQGHEQFF.

This chain uses TRBV11-3 with TRBJ2-1; possibly TRBD1 or TRBD2 for D (5 bases each). Germline CDR1 reads SGHNT; CDR2 reads YENEEA. The ends were cut back, 4 bases at V and 8 bases at J, with 9 bases in the middle. The CDR3 extends over 12 amino acids. The CDR3 region has the DNA TGTGCCAGCAGCTCCCGGGGCCATGAGCAGTTCTTC. Its protein is CASSSRGHEQFF.

The table lists this clonotype with a few counts. The CDR3 DNA follows: TGTGCCAGCAGTTTATTAAGCGGGGGGGACAAAGATACGCAGTATTTT. It yields the protein CASSLLSGGDKDTQYF. The rearrangement links TRBV27 to TRBJ2-3, with 10 bases identical to TRBD2. V shed 1 base, J shed 5 bases, and the junction held 6 bases outside the gene matches. Germline CDR1 MNHEY, CDR2 SMNVEV (reference sequence). The CDR3 consists of 16 residues.

The rearrangement uses TRBV6-2 or TRBV6-3 and TRBJ2-3; D might be TRBD2 (6 bases). The CDR3 covers 17 residues. V was clipped by 2 bases and J by 2 bases, with 17 bases between them. Germline lookup yields CDR1 MNHEY and CDR2 SVGEGT. The CDR3 loop reads CASSYTESSGVTDTQYF. In DNA form, the CDR3 reads TGTGCCAGCAGTTACACCGAGAGTAGCGGAGTCACAGATACGCAGTATTTT.

The V gene is TRBV15, the J gene TRBJ2-6, with 7 bases matching TRBD1. Per the germline V gene, CDR1 is LNHNV and CDR2 is YYDKDF (reference sequence). The V segment lost 6 bases and the J segment 0 bases; nucleotides outside the gene matches: 11. The CDR3 length is 18 residues. The chain's CDR3 is CATRIEGDSLSGANVLTF. The CDR3 region has the DNA TGTGCCACCAGAATAGAGGGGGACAGCCTCTCTGGGGCCAACGTCCTGACTTTC.

The rearrangement joins TRBV25-1 to TRBJ1-2; maybe TRBD1 (6 bases). Per the germline V gene, CDR1 is MGHDK and CDR2 is SYGVNS. CDR3 length: 14 amino acids. V lost 3 bases, J lost 1 base, and 9 bases lay in between. The CDR3 nucleotides are TGTGCCAGCAGTGACGGGGGGCATAACTATGGCTACACCTTC. This encodes CASSDGGHNYGYTF.

V is TRBV2 and J is TRBJ1-2; D might be TRBD1 (6 bases). The CDR3 loop spans 13 amino acids. The V gene's germline CDR1 is SNHLY and CDR2 FYNNEI. V was trimmed by 8 bases and J by 6 bases, leaving 16 bases between them. In nucleotides, the CDR3 is TGTGCCAGCCCACCGGGGGGCTTTAATGGCTACACCTTC. Translating gives CASPPGGFNGYTF.

The V and J genes are TRBV11-2 and TRBJ1-6; a possible D gene is TRBD1 (6 bases). The CDR3 spans 15 residues. Deletions cut 1 base from V and 7 bases from J, with 11 bases between. Per the germline V gene, CDR1 is SGHAT and CDR2 is FQNNGV. Here the CDR3 DNA reads TGTGCCAGCAGCTTAGGCAGGGGTGGGAATTCACCCCTCCACTTT. Translated: CASSLGRGGNSPLHF.

The V gene is TRBV6-2 or TRBV6-3, the J gene TRBJ2-7; no clear D gene. This CDR3 spans 15 amino acids. From germline, CDR1 is MNHEY and CDR2 SVGEGT. Trimming pared 2 bases from V and 3 bases from J, leaving 14 bases between. The CDR3 DNA is TGTGCCAGCAGTTACAAGGGCAGGAGCTACTACGAGCAGTACTTC. Its protein is CASSYKGRSYYEQYF.

The chain couples TRBV2 to TRBJ2-7; D remains ambiguous. The better agreement between TRBJ2-5 and the DNA end casts doubt on the J call. This CDR3 has 14 residues. From germline, CDR1 is SNHLY and CDR2 FYNNEI. In DNA, the CDR3 is TGTGCCAGCAGTGAATTCACCGAGAGAGAGACCCAGTACTTC. Translated: CASSEFTERETQYF.

The rearrangement joins TRBV7-8 to TRBJ1-5; D gene uncertain. Germline-derived CDR1 and CDR2 are SGHVS and FQNEAQ. The V gene lost 5 bases and the J gene lost 2 bases, with 16 bases spanning the gap. This CDR3 has 16 residues. CDR3 sequence reads: CASSPPGPRGNQPQHF. The DNA for the CDR3 is TGTGCCAGCAGCCCACCGGGTCCCAGAGGCAATCAGCCCCAGCATTTT.

This sequence joins TRBV2 and TRBJ2-3, with D possibly matching TRBD2 (5 bases). V shed 8 bases and J shed 2 bases, with 11 bases lying between them. The CDR3 has 13 residues. Germline CDR1 and CDR2: SNHLY and FYNNEI. The CDR3 nucleotides are TGTGCCAGCGGTCGGGAAACCACAGATACGCAGTATTTT. Residues: CASGRETTDTQYF.

The chain employs TRBV19 and TRBJ2-5; D is perhaps TRBD2 (6 bases). From germline, CDR1 is LNHDA and CDR2 SQIVND (reference sequence). V shed 4 bases and J shed 2 bases, with 8 bases lying between them. CDR3 length equals 13 residues. The CDR3 loop is CASSTGTQETQYF. The CDR3 DNA reads TGTGCCAGTAGTACAGGGACTCAAGAGACCCAGTACTTC.

This rearrangement joins TRBV6-6 to TRBJ2-1; 8 bases map to TRBD1. The germline V gene encodes CDR1 MNHNY and CDR2 SVGAGI (reference sequence). This CDR3 region has 14 residues. V shed 1 base and J 10 bases; nucleotides not matched to a gene: 6. CDR3 sequence reads: CASSYLDRVGEQFF. The CDR3 DNA is TGTGCCAGCAGTTACTTGGACAGGGTTGGCGAGCAGTTCTTC.